The present TCR beta chain was sequenced within a study of cytomegalovirus exposure and HLA in healthy donors. General study points: TRBV6-2, TRBV6-3 and some other V segments were excluded as indistinguishable. Most subjects had HLA-A and HLA-B alleles reportedly predicted accurately by TCR beta sequences. Follow-up analysis found HLA locus-dependent TCR association rates, highest for DRB1 and lowest for HLA-C.

This CDR3 has 15 amino acids. Trimming cost V 3 bases and J 8 bases, with 14 bases left between them. CDR1 and CDR2 from the germline V gene are SGHVS and FNYEAQ. Turning to this clone: Antigen: not known.

13 Jbeta primers and 60 Vbeta primers were used for the PCR. The assay was immunoSEQ multiplex PCR, and TCRdb's table has in-frame clones only and misses some. The repertoire consists of 230,000 or so clones, with about nine tenths occurring once and the leading ten covering 1.5% to 2%. The chain combines TRBV7-6 with TRBJ1-6; D possibly corresponds to TRBD1 (6 bases). The sequenced material came from PBMCs. The clonotype originates from a girl aged 2 to 9 in good health and CMV-seronegative. CDR3: CASSLDQGPDSPLHF. For the CDR3, the DNA is TGTGCCAGCAGCTTGGATCAGGGGCCGGATTCACCCCTCCACTTT. The entire variable domain, with the rest obtained from reference TRBV7-6 and TRBJ1-6, is as follows: GAGVSQSPRYKVTKRGQDVALRCDPISGHVSLYWYRQALGQGPEFLTYFNYEAQQDKSGLPNDRFSAERPEGSISTLTIQRTEQRDSAMYRCASSLDQGPDSPLHFGNGTRLTVT.